A single sample gave rise to the 20 T cell receptor beta chains below, sequenced in a study of blood T cell repertoires in COVID-19. TCRdb's copy holds only in-frame clones and misses some; the assay was immunoSEQ multiplex PCR. The sample consists of 70,000 to 75,000 clones, 90% of them appearing once. The sample was peripheral blood. The source is a woman younger than 35 with acute or convalescent COVID-19.

CDR3 region: CAISDLSYNEQFF. The CDR3 DNA reads as TGTGCCATCAGTGACCTTTCCTACAATGAGCAGTTCTTC. The J gene is TRBJ2-1, the V gene TRBV10-3, with unresolved D. The V gene's germline CDR1 is ENHRY and CDR2 SYGVKD. The CDR3 covers 13 residues. The V end lost 3 bases, the J end lost 1 base, and 4 bases lay between the germline ends.

About this clone: One end of the junction varies from germline; a read error may be responsible. This chain connects TRBV28 to TRBJ2-7; TRBD1 matches at 8 bases. The CDR3 is made up of 14 amino acids. The germline gives CDR1 MDHEN, CDR2 SYDVKM. The chain's CDR3 is CASSSGFDRGRLLF. Written as DNA, the CDR3 is TGTGCCAGCAGTTCGGGATTCGACAGGGGCCGCCTCTTATTC.

The genes are TRBV19 and TRBJ1-5; TRBD1 matches 9 bases. V lost 5 bases to trimming and J lost 6 bases; unmatched junction nucleotides: 8. Germline V gene sequence: CDR1 LNHDA, CDR2 SQIVND (reference sequence). The CDR3 has 15 amino acids. CDR3 sequence: CASSGDRGAGQPQHF. The CDR3 DNA sequence: TGTGCCAGTAGTGGAGACAGGGGGGCCGGTCAGCCCCAGCATTTT.

The chain has TRBV11-2 and TRBJ2-3; 7 positions agree with TRBD2. J was trimmed by 0 bases and V by 5 bases; bases with no gene match: 8. This CDR3 is 16 amino acids long. CDR1 and CDR2 (germline): SGHAT, FQNNGV. The CDR3 nucleotides are TGTGCCAGCAGCCCACGACTAGCAGAAAGCACAGATACGCAGTATTTT. Amino acids: CASSPRLAESTDTQYF.

This clone was counted a few times. The V and J genes are TRBV10-2 and TRBJ1-2; 7 bases are shared with TRBD1. This CDR3 has 13 amino acids. Trimming took 1 base from V and 8 from J; bases not matched to a gene: 4. The germline CDR1 and CDR2 sequences are WSHSY and SAAADI. CDR3 sequence (DNA): TGCGCCAGCAGTGAGTGGGACAGTTGGGGCTACACCTTC. It codes for CASSEWDSWGYTF.

The V call is TRBV2, the J call TRBJ2-5; tentatively, D is TRBD2 (6 bases). CDR1 is SNHLY and CDR2 is FYNNEI in the germline V gene. The CDR3 totals 12 residues. V dropped 9 bases and J dropped 2 bases, with 10 bases sitting between them. In nucleotides, the CDR3 is TGTGCCAGTGGGAGGTATCAAGAGACCCAGTACTTC. Its translation: CASGRYQETQYF.

The chain combines TRBV27 with TRBJ1-2; perhaps TRBD1 as D (6 bases). V dropped 3 bases and J dropped 7 bases, with 12 bases sitting between them. Looked up from germline, CDR1 is MNHEY and CDR2 is SMNVEV (reference sequence). This CDR3 is built from 13 residues. The CDR3 sequence is CASSFRSGAGYTF. Here the CDR3 DNA reads TGTGCCAGCAGTTTCCGTTCAGGGGCTGGCTACACCTTC.

The CDR3 DNA sequence: TGTGCCAGCAGCCGGCGGCACTCTGGGGCCAACGTCCTGACTTTC. It translates to CASSRRHSGANVLTF. The chain carries TRBV5-6 and TRBJ2-6; D not certain. This CDR3 spans 15 amino acids. Germline CDR1 SGHDT, CDR2 YYEEEE. Trimming removed 4 bases from V and 0 bases from J, with 8 bases in between. Complete variable domain (other parts from reference TRBV5-6 and TRBJ2-6): DAGVTQSPTHLIKTRGQQVTLRCSPKSGHDTVSWYQQALGQGPQFIFQYYEEEERQRGNFPDRFSGHQFPNYSSELNVNALLLGDSALYLCASSRRHSGANVLTFGAGSRLTVL.

This chain links TRBV14 with TRBJ2-1, with TRBD2 matching 11 bases. CDR3 size: 15 residues. The V gene end was trimmed by 4 bases and the J gene end by 8 bases; junction bases not matched to a gene: 7. Germline-derived CDR1 and CDR2 are SGHDN and FVKESK. The CDR3 sequence is CASSPGTSGLDEQFF. CDR3 nucleotides: TGTGCCAGCAGCCCAGGGACTAGCGGTTTGGATGAGCAGTTCTTC.

J is TRBJ1-2 and V is TRBV4-1; possible D gene TRBD1, 5 bases. The CDR3 has 18 amino acids. Germline assignment: CDR1 MGHRA and CDR2 YSYEKL. Trimming took off 4 bases at V and 4 bases at J, with 25 bases between the two ends. The CDR3 loop reads CASSPRIGGESLAYGYTF. The CDR3 DNA is TGCGCCAGCAGCCCCCGAATCGGGGGAGAGAGTTTAGCCTATGGCTACACCTTC.

This clone was recorded a few times. The V gene is TRBV5-1, the J gene TRBJ2-7; D is perhaps TRBD2 (6 bases). CDR3 length: 14 amino acids. Germline loops: CDR1 SGHRS, CDR2 YFSETQ. With 0 bases removed from V and 1 base from J, the gap between germline ends came to 8 bases. CDR3 loop: CASSLAAGSYEQYF. Written as DNA, the CDR3 is TGCGCCAGCAGCTTGGCCGCGGGATCCTACGAGCAGTACTTC.

This clone has only one observation. V gene TRBV5-1 combines with J gene TRBJ2-3; TRBD2 matches at 8 bases. Germline trimming cut 4 bases from V and 6 bases from J; bases unmatched to any gene: 10. The CDR3 contains 15 residues. Germline V gene sequence: CDR1 SGHRS, CDR2 YFSETQ. The CDR3 DNA follows: TGCGCCAGCAGCCATAGCGGGGTTGGCTCTGATACGCAGTATTTT. As protein: CASSHSGVGSDTQYF.

A single count supports this clone. V is TRBV19 and J is TRBJ1-5, with no clear D. V gave up 6 bases and J gave up 3 bases, with 9 bases separating them. The length of the CDR3 is 13 residues. CDR1 and CDR2 (germline): LNHDA, SQIVND (reference sequence). DNA of the CDR3: TGTGCCAGTAGCACACAAATCAATCAGCCCCAGCATTTT. It translates to CASSTQINQPQHF.

V and J are TRBV6-1 and TRBJ1-5; tentatively, D is TRBD1 (5 bases). From germline, CDR1 is MNHNS and CDR2 SASEGT. This CDR3 is built from 14 residues. V gave up 1 base and J gave up 7 bases, with 11 bases separating them. CDR3 DNA sequence: TGTGCCAGCAGTGAAGTCGGGGGAGAGCAGCCCCAGCATTTT. Its translation is CASSEVGGEQPQHF.

DNA for the CDR3: TGTGCCAGCCGGAGCGGGGGGGGCTACACAGATACGCAGTATTTT. It encodes CASRSGGGYTDTQYF. The V and J genes are TRBV19 and TRBJ2-3; 10 nucleotides match TRBD2. This CDR3 has 15 residues. V was clipped by 9 bases and J by 2 bases; unmatched bases: 8. Germline loops: CDR1 LNHDA, CDR2 SQIVND (reference sequence).

The genes are TRBV2 and TRBJ1-6; 9 bases agree with TRBD1. Germline V lookup: CDR1 SNHLY, CDR2 FYNNEI. V shed 6 bases and J 7 bases; nucleotides not matched to a gene: 7. The CDR3 loop spans 15 amino acids. This CDR3 is CASRETGGGNSPLHF. Here the CDR3 DNA reads TGTGCCAGCAGAGAGACAGGGGGAGGCAATTCACCCCTCCACTTT.

The chain links TRBV28 to TRBJ1-5; 7 bases match TRBD1. The ends lost 1 base at V and 7 bases at J; junction bases unmatched: 7. The germline V gene encodes CDR1 MDHEN and CDR2 SYDVKM. The CDR3 is made up of 15 amino acids. The CDR3 DNA reads TGTGCCAGCAGTTTATTCAGGGGGGCGGGACAGCCCCAGCATTTT. Amino acid sequence: CASSLFRGAGQPQHF.

This chain connects TRBV5-5 to TRBJ1-1, with D perhaps TRBD1 (6 bases). Germline-derived CDR1 and CDR2 are SGHKS and YYEKEE (reference sequence). The V end was cut by 0 bases, the J end by 6 bases, with 12 bases between. This CDR3 spans 14 amino acids. The DNA of the CDR3 is TGTGCCAGCAGCTTGGCTTCCCGGACAGCTGAAGCTTTCTTT. It translates to CASSLASRTAEAFF.

The V call is TRBV15, the J call TRBJ1-1; TRBD1 is a possible D gene (5 bases). Germline V lookup: CDR1 LNHNV, CDR2 YYDKDF (reference sequence). The CDR3 sequence is 16 residues long. The germline V and J ends were trimmed by 1 base and 7 bases, with 19 bases remaining between them. The CDR3 DNA reads as TGTGCCACCAGCAGAGTGAGAAGAGTAAGAGACAGTGAAGCTTTCTTT. Its protein product is CATSRVRRVRDSEAFF.

The rearrangement joins TRBV6-5 to TRBJ1-2; D is unresolved. Germline loops: CDR1 MNHEY, CDR2 SVGAGI. V lost 2 bases and J lost 0, with 13 bases in between. This CDR3 spans 16 amino acids. The DNA of the CDR3 is TGTGCCAGCAGTTACAACAGAGACACCTCTAACTATGGCTACACCTTC. Translating it yields CASSYNRDTSNYGYTF.